These 14 T cell receptor beta chains came from one sample sequenced in a study of molecular identifiers for immune sequencing clone quantification. TCRdb reprocessed the PCR reads via MiXCR and lists one record per CDR3 protein. The sample carries under 600,000 distinct CDR3 sequences, around a fifth recorded once. What was sequenced was naive CD8+ T cells from blood, with Jurkat cell RNA spiked in. Subset reported: FACS-sorted CD8+CD4-CCR7+CD45RA+ naive T cells. These receptors all stem from a human donor in good health. Some libraries in this study had Jurkat cell RNA spiked in.

V is TRBV4-3 and J is TRBJ2-7, with 16 bases lining up with TRBD2. V dropped 3 bases and J dropped 5; count of bases not matched to a gene: 7. Germline V gives CDR1 LGHNA, CDR2 YSLEER. CDR3 length: 17 amino acids. CDR3 coding DNA: TGCGCCAGCAGCCAGGGGACTAGCGGGAGGGGAGCGCACGAGCAGTACTTC. It encodes CASSQGTSGRGAHEQYF.

This chain links TRBV30 with TRBJ2-7, with 7 bases that match TRBD1. The CDR3 covers 14 residues. With 5 bases clipped from V and 0 bases from J, the junction kept 7 bases outside the gene matches. Per the germline V gene, CDR1 is GTSNPN and CDR2 is SVGIG (reference sequence). CDR3 amino acids: CAWAGTDSSYEQYF. The CDR3 nucleotides read TGTGCCTGGGCCGGGACAGATAGCTCCTACGAGCAGTACTTC.

This clonotype was found many times. The chain is built from TRBV7-9 and TRBJ2-2, with D maybe TRBD2 (6 bases). The CDR3 length is 16 residues. CDR1 and CDR2 from the germline V gene are SEHNR and FQNEAQ (reference sequence). V dropped 5 bases and J dropped 3 bases, with 16 bases sitting between them. The CDR3, as DNA: TGTGCCAGCAGCCCTAAGGACTATTCTTACACCGGGGAGCTGTTTTTT. Residues: CASSPKDYSYTGELFF.

The table lists this clonotype with a few counts. J is TRBJ1-1 and V is TRBV4-3; tentatively, D is TRBD1 (6 bases). Germline V lookup: CDR1 LGHNA, CDR2 YSLEER. CDR3 length: 14 residues. The V end lost 7 bases, the J end lost 0 bases, and 12 bases lay between the germline ends. Here the CDR3 reads CASKQDRLNTEAFF. CDR3 DNA: TGCGCCAGCAAGCAGGACAGATTGAACACTGAAGCTTTCTTT.

The chain carries TRBV7-9 and TRBJ2-1, with D uncertain. The CDR3 spans 14 residues. The germline V gene has CDR1 SEHNR and CDR2 FQNEAQ (reference sequence). V lost 6 bases, J lost 4 bases, and 13 bases lay in between. CDR3 coding DNA: TGTGCCAGCAGTAGTGGGATTGGGTACAATGAGCAGTTCTTC. This translates into CASSSGIGYNEQFF.

Many counts were recorded for this clonotype. The gene calls are TRBV13 and TRBJ2-4; TRBD1 aligns across 10 bases. V gave up 4 bases and J gave up 8 bases; unmatched junction bases: 8. The CDR3 has 15 amino acids. Germline CDR1 reads PRHDT; CDR2 reads FYEKMQ (reference sequence). For the CDR3, the DNA is TGTGCCAGCAGCTCCTGGACAGGGGGTTTTGACATTCAGTACTTC. Residues: CASSSWTGGFDIQYF.

This clonotype was seen only a few times. V gene TRBV7-9 combines with J gene TRBJ1-1, with 7 bases lining up with TRBD1. Germline-derived CDR1 and CDR2 are SEHNR and FQNEAQ (reference sequence). This CDR3 has 12 residues. Germline trimming cut 4 bases from V and 8 bases from J; bases unmatched to any gene: 4. The CDR3 protein is CASSSTDREAFF. The CDR3 region has the DNA TGTGCCAGCAGCTCGACGGACAGGGAAGCTTTCTTT.

The V call is TRBV13, the J call TRBJ1-1; D is ambiguous. The germline V and J ends were trimmed by 4 bases and 2 bases, with 14 bases remaining between them. There are 15 residues in the CDR3. Germline V gene lookup returns CDR1 PRHDT and CDR2 FYEKMQ (reference sequence). CDR3 nucleotide sequence: TGTGCCAGCAGCTCTACAAACGGACCTAACACTGAAGCTTTCTTT. Amino acids: CASSSTNGPNTEAFF.

This clonotype was observed a handful of times. This chain uses TRBV30 with TRBJ2-2, with 11 positions matching TRBD2. Germline loops: CDR1 GTSNPN, CDR2 SVGIG (reference sequence). The CDR3 contains 15 residues. Unmatched junction bases numbered 7, after V lost 5 bases and J lost 5 bases. The CDR3 coding sequence is TGTGCCTGGGGACTAGCGGGCAGAAGGACCGGGGAGCTGTTTTTT. This sequence encodes CAWGLAGRRTGELFF.

There are a few counts of this clonotype. CDR3 sequence (DNA): TGTGCCAGCAGCCCTAGAGGACACCCCCTAGGCTACACCTTC. Translating it yields CASSPRGHPLGYTF. The chain combines TRBV14 with TRBJ1-2; tentative D call: TRBD1 (5 bases). V was trimmed by 4 bases and J by 8 bases, leaving 17 bases between them. The CDR3 has 14 residues. CDR1 is SGHDN and CDR2 is FVKESK in the germline V gene. The full variable domain, rest sourced from reference TRBV14 and TRBJ1-2, is EAGVTQFPSHSVIEKGQTVTLRCDPISGHDNLYWYRRVMGKEIKFLLHFVKESKQDESGMPNNRFLAERTGGTYSTLKVQPAELEDSGVYFCASSPRGHPLGYTFGSGTRLTVV.

This CDR3 is CASSFFGQGTEAFF. CDR3 nucleotide sequence: TGTGCCAGCAGCTTTTTCGGACAGGGCACTGAAGCTTTCTTT. V usage is TRBV13 and J usage is TRBJ1-1, with 8 bases matching TRBD1. With 3 bases clipped from V and 4 bases from J, the junction kept 4 bases outside the gene matches. In germline, CDR1 is PRHDT, CDR2 FYEKMQ (reference sequence). CDR3 length: 14 residues.

A word on this clonotype: A read error is possible here, since a much larger clone lies one base away. The chain couples TRBV28 to TRBJ1-1, with 11 bases that match TRBD1. The ends lost 5 bases at V and 4 bases at J; junction bases unmatched: 12. From germline, CDR1 is MDHEN and CDR2 SYDVKM. The CDR3 covers 17 residues. The CDR3 sequence is CASSLKPGQGEGTEAFF. The CDR3 bases are TGTGCCAGCAGTCTTAAACCGGGACAGGGGGAGGGCACTGAAGCTTTCTTT.

As for this clonotype: A much larger clonotype is one base distant, so this may be a read error. V is TRBV6-5 and J is TRBJ2-5; the D gene is possibly TRBD1 (5 bases). The CDR3 has 16 residues. From germline, CDR1 is MNHEY and CDR2 SVGAGI. The CDR3 bases are TGTACCAGCAGGTCTGGCCAGGGAAGGTTCCAAGAGACCCAGTACTTC. This encodes CTSRSGQGRFQETQYF.

Points on this clonotype: A much larger clone is a single base away; this may be a read error. The chain is built from TRBV6-5 and TRBJ1-1, with no clear D. This CDR3 is 15 amino acids long. Germline V lookup: CDR1 MNHEY, CDR2 SVGAGI. This CDR3 is CASSHSARWDTEAFF. As DNA, the CDR3 is TGTGCCAGCAGTCACTCAGCCAGGTGGGACACTGAAGCTTTCTTT.